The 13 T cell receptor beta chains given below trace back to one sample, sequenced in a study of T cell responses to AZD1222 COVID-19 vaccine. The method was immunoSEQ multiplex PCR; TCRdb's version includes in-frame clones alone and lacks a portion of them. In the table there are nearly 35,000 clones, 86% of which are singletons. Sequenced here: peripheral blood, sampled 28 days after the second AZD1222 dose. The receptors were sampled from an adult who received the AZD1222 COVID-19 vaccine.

This chain's CDR3 is CASSSTGGADTGELFF. CDR3 DNA sequence: TGCGCCAGCAGCTCCACAGGGGGCGCGGACACCGGGGAGCTGTTTTTT. The chain recombines TRBV5-1 with TRBJ2-2; 9 bases fit TRBD1. CDR1 is SGHRS, CDR2 YFSETQ, per germline. The trim removed 3 bases at V and 3 bases at J, leaving 6 bases unmatched. The CDR3 covers 16 residues.

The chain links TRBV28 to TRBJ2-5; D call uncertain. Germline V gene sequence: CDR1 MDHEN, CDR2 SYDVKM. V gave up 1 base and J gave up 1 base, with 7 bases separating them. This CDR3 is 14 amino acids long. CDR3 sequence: CASSLYQSQETQYF. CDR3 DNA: TGTGCCAGCAGTTTATACCAGAGCCAAGAGACCCAGTACTTC.

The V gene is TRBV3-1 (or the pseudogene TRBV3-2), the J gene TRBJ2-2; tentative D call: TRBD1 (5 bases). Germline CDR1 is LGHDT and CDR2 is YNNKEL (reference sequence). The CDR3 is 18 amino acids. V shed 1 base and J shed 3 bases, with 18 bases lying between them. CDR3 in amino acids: CASSQGGTWGSYTGELFF. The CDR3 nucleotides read TGTGCCAGCAGCCAAGGAGGAACATGGGGCTCCTACACCGGGGAGCTGTTTTTT.

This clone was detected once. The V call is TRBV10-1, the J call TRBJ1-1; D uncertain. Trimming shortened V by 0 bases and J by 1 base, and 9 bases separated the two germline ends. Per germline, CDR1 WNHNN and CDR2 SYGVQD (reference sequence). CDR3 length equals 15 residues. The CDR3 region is CASSESKERNTEAFF. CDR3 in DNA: TGCGCCAGCAGTGAGTCTAAAGAAAGGAACACTGAAGCTTTCTTT.

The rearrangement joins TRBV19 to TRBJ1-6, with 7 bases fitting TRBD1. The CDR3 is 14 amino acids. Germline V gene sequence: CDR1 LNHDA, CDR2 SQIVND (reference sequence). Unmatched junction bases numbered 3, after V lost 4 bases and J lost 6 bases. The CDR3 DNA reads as TGTGCCAGTAGTACCGGGACAGCTAATTCACCCCTCCACTTT. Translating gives CASSTGTANSPLHF. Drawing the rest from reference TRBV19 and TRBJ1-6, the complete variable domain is DGGITQSPKYLFRKEGQNVTLSCEQNLNHDAMYWYRQDPGQGLRLIYYSQIVNDFQKGDIAEGYSVSREKKESFPLTVTSAQKNPTAFYLCASSTGTANSPLHFGNGTRLTVT.

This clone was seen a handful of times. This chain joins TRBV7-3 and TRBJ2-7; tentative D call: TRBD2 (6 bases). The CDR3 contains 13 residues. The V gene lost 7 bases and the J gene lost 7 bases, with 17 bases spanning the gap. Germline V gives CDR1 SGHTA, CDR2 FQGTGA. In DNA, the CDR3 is TGTGCCAGCAATGGCGGGAATCTGGAGGAGCAGTACTTC. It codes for CASNGGNLEEQYF.

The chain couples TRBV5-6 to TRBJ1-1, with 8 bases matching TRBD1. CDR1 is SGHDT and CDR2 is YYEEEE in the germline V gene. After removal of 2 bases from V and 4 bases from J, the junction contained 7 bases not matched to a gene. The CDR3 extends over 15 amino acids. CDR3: CASSLGTGMGTEAFF. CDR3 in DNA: TGTGCCAGCAGCTTAGGGACAGGCATGGGCACTGAAGCTTTCTTT.

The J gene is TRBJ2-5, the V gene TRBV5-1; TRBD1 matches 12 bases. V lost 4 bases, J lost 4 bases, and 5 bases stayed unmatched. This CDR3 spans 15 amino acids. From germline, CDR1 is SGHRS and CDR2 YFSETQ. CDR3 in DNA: TGCGCCAGCAGCAGGGGACAGGGGGCCCCAGAGACCCAGTACTTC. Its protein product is CASSRGQGAPETQYF.

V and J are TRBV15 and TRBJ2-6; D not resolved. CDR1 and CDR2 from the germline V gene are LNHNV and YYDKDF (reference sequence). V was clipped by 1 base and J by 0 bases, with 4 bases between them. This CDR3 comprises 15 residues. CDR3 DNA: TGTGCCACCAGCAGAGGAAGCTCTGGGGCCAACGTCCTGACTTTC. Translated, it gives CATSRGSSGANVLTF.

CDR3 sequence (DNA): TGTGCCAGCCAGGACAGGGGTTTTGGCACCGGGGAGCTGTTTTTT. Encoded protein: CASQDRGFGTGELFF. This sequence joins TRBV6-4 and TRBJ2-2; TRBD1 agrees at 9 bases. The V gene's germline CDR1 is MRHNA and CDR2 SNTAGT. The CDR3 runs to 15 residues. V was pared by 8 bases and J by 4 bases, with 8 bases of the junction left unmatched.

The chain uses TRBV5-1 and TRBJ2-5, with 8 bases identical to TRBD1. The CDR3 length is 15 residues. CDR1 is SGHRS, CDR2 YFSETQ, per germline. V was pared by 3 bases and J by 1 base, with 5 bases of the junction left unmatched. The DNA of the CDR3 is TGCGCCAGCAGCTCTGGACAGGGACCCCAAGAGACCCAGTACTTC. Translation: CASSSGQGPQETQYF.

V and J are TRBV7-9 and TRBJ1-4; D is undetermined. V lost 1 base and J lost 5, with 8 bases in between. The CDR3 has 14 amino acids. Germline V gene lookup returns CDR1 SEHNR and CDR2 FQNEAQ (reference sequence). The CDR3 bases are TGTGCCAGCAGCTTAGGAGGACGGAATGAAAAACTGTTTTTT. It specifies CASSLGGRNEKLFF. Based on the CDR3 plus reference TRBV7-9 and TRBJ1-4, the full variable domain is DTGVSQNPRHKITKRGQNVTFRCDPISEHNRLYWYRQTLGQGPEFLTYFQNEAQLEKSRLLSDRFSAERPKGSFSTLEIQRTEQGDSAMYLCASSLGGRNEKLFFGSGTQLSVL.

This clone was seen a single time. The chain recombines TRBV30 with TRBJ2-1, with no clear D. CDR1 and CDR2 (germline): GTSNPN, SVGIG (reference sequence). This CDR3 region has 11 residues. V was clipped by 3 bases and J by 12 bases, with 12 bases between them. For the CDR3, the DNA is TGTGCCTGGAGCCCGTCGGGTAGGCAGTTCTTC. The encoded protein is CAWSPSGRQFF.